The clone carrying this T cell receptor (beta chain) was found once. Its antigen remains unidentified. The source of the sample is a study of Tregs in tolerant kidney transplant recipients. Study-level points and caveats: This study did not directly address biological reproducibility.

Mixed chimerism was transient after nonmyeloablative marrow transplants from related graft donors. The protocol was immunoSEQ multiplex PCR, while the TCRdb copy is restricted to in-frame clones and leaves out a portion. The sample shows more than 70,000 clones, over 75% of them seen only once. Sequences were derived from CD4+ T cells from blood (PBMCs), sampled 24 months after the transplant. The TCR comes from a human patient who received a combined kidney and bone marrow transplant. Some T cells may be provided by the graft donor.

This CDR3 reads CASSVSLLAGAGELFF. DNA of the CDR3: TGTGCCAGCAGCGTAAGTCTACTAGCGGGAGCCGGGGAGCTGTTTTTT. This sequence joins TRBV9 and TRBJ2-2; TRBD2 aligns across 11 bases. Germline assignment: CDR1 SGDLS and CDR2 YYNGEE. V gave up 1 base and J gave up 6 bases; unmatched junction bases: 5. CDR3 length: 16 residues.